The T cell receptor beta chain under discussion was sequenced for a study of tumor-infiltrating lymphocytes in primary liver carcinoma. General study findings and limits: Whereas tumor region pairs overlapped more, tumor-adjacent and tumor-blood pairs overlapped less. Tumors significantly exceeded blood in top-250-clone fraction (p = 0.039).

Only one count was recorded for this clonotype. Its antigen is not known. Co-extraction yielded RNA and DNA from 20-30 mg of unsorted bulk tissue. Per tumor, sampling covered five separate regions. The CDR3 totals 14 residues. V was clipped by 7 bases and J by 8 bases; unmatched bases: 14. Germline V gives CDR1 SQVTM, CDR2 ANQGSEA. Reverse transcription of approximately 0.55 ug total RNA with a constant-region primer produced TCR beta cDNA. Libraries covering TCR beta were generated through three nested multiplex PCR rounds (using a slightly modified ARM-PCR). A C-beta reverse primer and TRBV1-TRBV30 forward primers served in each of the first two PCR rounds, at roughly 10 cycles apiece. TCRdb reanalysed the multiplex PCR reads using MiXCR and keeps one entry per CDR3 protein. The sample consists of about 78,000 distinct CDR3 sequences, more than 60% of them appearing once.

This chain joins TRBV29-1 and TRBJ2-7; 10 bases are shared with TRBD1. The sample consisted of liver tumor tissue from sampling region 4. Documented subset: tumor region T4, right-lateral pole. The sequence derives from a man in his forties with primary liver carcinoma and hepatitis B virus infection. The CDR3 reads CSAGVGTGDNKQYF. The CDR3 DNA sequence: TGCAGCGCTGGAGTCGGGACAGGGGATAACAAGCAGTACTTC.